Detailed here is one T cell receptor (beta chain). What antigen it recognizes has not been identified. No base qualities exist here, and no much larger clone lies one base off it. As encoded in the germline V gene, CDR1 is KGHDR while CDR2 is SFDVKD. The CDR3 has 13 amino acids, counting the end cysteine and phenylalanine. The entry retains the CDR3 DNA only, 39 bases that are in frame from base 1. Between the V and J ends, shortened by 0 bases and 6 bases respectively, the junction contains 4 bases. This entry is derived from a study of yellow fever vaccine responses in identical twins (dated by TCRdb to the late 2010s). For context, the study as a whole: Focusing on identical twins, the study followed the T cell clones that responded to the vaccine, and did so with precision. Points the paper makes about the study in general: The T cell response to vaccination in identical twins was reported by the authors to appear partly convergent and partly personalized.

Library construction relied on RT-PCR. TCRdb shows the sequencer as Illumina HiSeq 2500. In-frame beta chains were kept once TCRdb had trimmed the public reads at Q25 with fastp and called clones with MiXCR. For every CDR3 protein sequence, its rows merge into one entry that carries the most common genes and DNA. This sample gives some 15,000 distinct CDR3 sequences in total; 82% of them show up just once. The top ten clonotypes cover 1.8% of the sample. Sequenced here: T cells from blood (PBMCs), unsorted or a sorted subset (not recorded which), sampled before or after yellow fever vaccination (not recorded which). The clonotype comes from a woman aged 18-30 years who received the yellow fever vaccine. Donor details come from another sample of the same person, matched by shared clones. Recombination connected TRBV24-1 to TRBJ2-2; the D gene lacks a confident call. The sequence in DNA is TGTGCCACCAGTGATTTGGCCTCCGGGGAGCTGTTTTTT. It specifies CATSDLASGELFF.